This T cell receptor (beta chain) was retrieved from a study of cytomegalovirus exposure and HLA in healthy donors. Whole-study context: The 110 or so validation repertoires were produced on the same platform as the 670 or so repertoires of the first cohort. This was reported in a later analysis. Whole-study results and caveats: Accounts indicate the classifier identified cytomegalovirus status with strong specificity and sensitivity.

Germline V gene sequence: CDR1 SQVTM, CDR2 ANQGSEA. The CDR3 runs 10 residues. V was cut by 7 bases and J by 4 bases, with 7 bases left in between. The donors were members of the validation cohort, which comprised 90 to 150 subjects and was separate from the first cohort of 666 subjects. Assay used: immunoSEQ multiplex PCR; TCRdb lists only in-frame clones, some missing. The sample includes 200,000 to 250,000 clones, approximately 88% seen only once; the top ten take about 14%. In the case of this clone: What it recognizes is unknown.

The sequenced sample consisted of PBMCs. This TCR derives from a woman aged 25 to 39 in good health and CMV-seropositive. The chain couples TRBV29-1 to TRBJ2-5; D not certain. CDR3 loop: CSAAVETQYF. In nucleotides, the CDR3 is TGCAGCGCCGCGGTAGAGACCCAGTACTTC.